This T cell receptor beta chain comes out of a study of early T cells in non-severe SARS-CoV-2 infection. MiXCR, applied by TCRdb to the 5' RACE reads, yields one record per CDR3 protein. The sample holds some 50,000 distinct CDR3 sequences, 9.1% seen once. With 4 bases removed from V and 6 bases from J, the gap between germline ends came to 11 bases. The CDR3 runs 13 residues. Germline V gene sequence: CDR1 SGHTA, CDR2 FQGNSA. A few counts support this clonotype. This TCR was sampled from an adult who was a healthcare worker with PCR-confirmed SARS-CoV-2 infection or an uninfected control (not recorded which). This chain joins TRBV7-2 and TRBJ2-3; unclear D gene. Sequenced sample: whole blood. The CDR3 coding sequence is TGTGCCAGCAGCTCCTATACGGTGGATACGCAGTATTTT. Protein: CASSSYTVDTQYF.